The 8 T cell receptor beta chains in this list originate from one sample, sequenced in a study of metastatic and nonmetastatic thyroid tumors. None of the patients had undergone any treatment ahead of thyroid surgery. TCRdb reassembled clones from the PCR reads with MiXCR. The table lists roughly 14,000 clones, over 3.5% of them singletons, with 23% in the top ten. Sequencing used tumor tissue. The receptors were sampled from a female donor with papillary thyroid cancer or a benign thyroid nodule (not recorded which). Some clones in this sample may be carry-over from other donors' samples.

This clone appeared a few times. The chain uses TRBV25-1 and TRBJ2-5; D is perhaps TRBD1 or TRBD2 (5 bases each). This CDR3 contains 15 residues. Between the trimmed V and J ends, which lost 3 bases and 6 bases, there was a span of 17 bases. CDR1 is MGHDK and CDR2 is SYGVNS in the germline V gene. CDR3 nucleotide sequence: TGTGCCAGCAGTGACGCGGGCCGAGGGGAGAAGACCCAGTACTTC. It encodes CASSDAGRGEKTQYF. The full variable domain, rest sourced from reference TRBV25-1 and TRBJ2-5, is EADIYQTPRYLVIGTGKKITLECSQTMGHDKMYWYQQDPGMELHLIHYSYGVNSTEKGDLSSESTVSRIRTEHFPLTLESARPSHTSQYLCASSDAGRGEKTQYFGPGTRLLVL.

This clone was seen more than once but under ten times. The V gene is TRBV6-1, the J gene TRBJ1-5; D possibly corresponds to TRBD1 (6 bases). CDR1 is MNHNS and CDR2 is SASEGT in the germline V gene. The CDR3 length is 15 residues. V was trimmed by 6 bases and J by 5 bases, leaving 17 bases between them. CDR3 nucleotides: TGTGCCAGCAGGCCCTATAGGACAGATTATCAGCCCCAGCATTTT. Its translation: CASRPYRTDYQPQHF.

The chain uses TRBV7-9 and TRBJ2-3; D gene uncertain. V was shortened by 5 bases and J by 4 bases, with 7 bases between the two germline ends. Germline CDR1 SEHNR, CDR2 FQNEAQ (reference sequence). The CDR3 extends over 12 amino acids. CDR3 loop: CASSPWADTQYF. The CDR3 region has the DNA TGTGCCAGCAGCCCCTGGGCAGATACGCAGTATTTT.

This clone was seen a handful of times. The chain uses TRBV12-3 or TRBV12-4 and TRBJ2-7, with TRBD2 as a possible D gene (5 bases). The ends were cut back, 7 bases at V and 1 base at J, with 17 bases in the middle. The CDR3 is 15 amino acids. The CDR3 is CASNPPAGLSYEQYF. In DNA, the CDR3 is TGTGCCAGCAATCCCCCGGCGGGTCTTTCCTACGAGCAGTACTTC.

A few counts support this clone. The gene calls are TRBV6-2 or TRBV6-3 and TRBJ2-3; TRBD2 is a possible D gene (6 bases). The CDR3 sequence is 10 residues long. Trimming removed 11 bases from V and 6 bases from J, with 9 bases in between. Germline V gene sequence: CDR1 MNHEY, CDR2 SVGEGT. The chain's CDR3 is CAGGWDTQYF. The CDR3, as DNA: TGTGCCGGGGGGTGGGATACGCAGTATTTT.

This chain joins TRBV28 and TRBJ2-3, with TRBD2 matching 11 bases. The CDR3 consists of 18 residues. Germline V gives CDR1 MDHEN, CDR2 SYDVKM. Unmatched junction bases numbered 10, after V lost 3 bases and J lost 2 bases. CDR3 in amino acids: CASSFLYLAGGYTDTQYF. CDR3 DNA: TGTGCCAGCAGTTTCCTGTATCTAGCGGGAGGCTACACAGATACGCAGTATTTT.

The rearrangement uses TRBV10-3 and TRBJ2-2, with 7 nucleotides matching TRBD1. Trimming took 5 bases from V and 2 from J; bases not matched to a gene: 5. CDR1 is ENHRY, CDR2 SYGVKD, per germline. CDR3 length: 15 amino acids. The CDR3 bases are TGTGCCATCAGTCCGGGACAGTTCAACACCGGGGAGCTGTTTTTT. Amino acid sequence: CAISPGQFNTGELFF.

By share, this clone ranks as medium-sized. CDR3 loop: CASSEAPPWGDRVLGNTIYF. In DNA form, the CDR3 reads TGTGCCAGCAGTGAAGCTCCGCCCTGGGGAGACAGGGTACTTGGAAACACCATATATTTT. The genes are TRBV2 and TRBJ1-3; 7 bases align to TRBD1. Germline CDR1 and CDR2: SNHLY and FYNNEI. V was pared by 0 bases and J by 3 bases, with 17 bases of the junction left unmatched. This CDR3 contains 20 residues. Full variable domain (rest looked up from reference TRBV2 and TRBJ1-3): EPEVTQTPSHQVTQMGQEVILRCVPISNHLYFYWYRQILGQKVEFLVSFYNNEISEKSEIFDDQFSVERPDGSNFTLKIRSTKLEDSAMYFCASSEAPPWGDRVLGNTIYFGEGSWLTVV.